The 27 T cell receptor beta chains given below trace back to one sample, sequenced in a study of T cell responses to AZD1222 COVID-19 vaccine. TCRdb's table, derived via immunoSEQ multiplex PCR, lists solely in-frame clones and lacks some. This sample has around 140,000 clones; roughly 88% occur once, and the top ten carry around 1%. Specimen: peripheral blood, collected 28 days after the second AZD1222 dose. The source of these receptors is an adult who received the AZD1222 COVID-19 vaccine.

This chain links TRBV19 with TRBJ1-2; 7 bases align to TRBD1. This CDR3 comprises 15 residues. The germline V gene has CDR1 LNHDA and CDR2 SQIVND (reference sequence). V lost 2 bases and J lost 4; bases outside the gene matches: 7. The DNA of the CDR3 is TGTGCCAGTAGTATAATAGAGCGGACAGGCTATGGCTACACCTTC. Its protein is CASSIIERTGYGYTF.

DNA for the CDR3: TGTGCCAGCAGTTGGGGTTGGACAGTAGGGAAGAACGAGCAGTACTTC. Translating it yields CASSWGWTVGKNEQYF. The rearrangement uses TRBV5-6 and TRBJ2-7; a possible D gene is TRBD1 (6 bases). This CDR3 spans 16 amino acids. The V end lost 5 bases, the J end lost 5 bases, and 23 bases lay between the germline ends. Germline-derived CDR1 and CDR2 are SGHDT and YYEEEE.

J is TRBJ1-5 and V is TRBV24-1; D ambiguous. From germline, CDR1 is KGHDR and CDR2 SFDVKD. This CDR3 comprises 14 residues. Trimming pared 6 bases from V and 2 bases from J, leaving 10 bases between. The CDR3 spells CATSSSGGNQPQHF. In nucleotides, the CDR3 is TGTGCCACCAGTTCCAGTGGGGGCAATCAGCCCCAGCATTTT.

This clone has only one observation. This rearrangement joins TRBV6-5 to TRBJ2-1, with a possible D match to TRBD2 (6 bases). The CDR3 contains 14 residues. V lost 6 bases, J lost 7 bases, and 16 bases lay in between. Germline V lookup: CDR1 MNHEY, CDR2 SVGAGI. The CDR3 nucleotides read TGTGCCAGCAGCCCGTGGAGGGCCCTAAATGAGCAGTTCTTC. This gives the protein CASSPWRALNEQFF.

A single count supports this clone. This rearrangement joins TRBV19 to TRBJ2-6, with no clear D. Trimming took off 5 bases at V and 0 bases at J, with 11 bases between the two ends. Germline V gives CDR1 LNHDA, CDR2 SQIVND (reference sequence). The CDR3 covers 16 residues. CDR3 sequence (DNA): TGTGCCAGTAGTCAAACATTTAACTCTGGGGCCAACGTCCTGACTTTC. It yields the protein CASSQTFNSGANVLTF.

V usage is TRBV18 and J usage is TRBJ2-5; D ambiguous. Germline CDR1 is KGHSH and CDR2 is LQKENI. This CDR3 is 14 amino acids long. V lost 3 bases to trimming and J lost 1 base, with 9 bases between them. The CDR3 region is CASSPGSAQETQYF. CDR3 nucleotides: TGTGCCAGCTCACCCGGGTCTGCCCAAGAGACCCAGTACTTC.

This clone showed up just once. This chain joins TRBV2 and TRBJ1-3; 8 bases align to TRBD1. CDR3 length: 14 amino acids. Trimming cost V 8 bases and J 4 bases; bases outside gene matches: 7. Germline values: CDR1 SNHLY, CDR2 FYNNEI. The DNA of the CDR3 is TGTGCCAGCCGGGACAGGTATACCGGAAACACCATATATTTT. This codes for CASRDRYTGNTIYF.

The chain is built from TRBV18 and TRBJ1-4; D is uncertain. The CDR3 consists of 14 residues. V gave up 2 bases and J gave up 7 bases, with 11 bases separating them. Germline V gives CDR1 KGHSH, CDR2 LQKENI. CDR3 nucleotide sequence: TGTGCCAGCTCACCATCGGACCCCTCTGAAAAACTGTTTTTT. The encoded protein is CASSPSDPSEKLFF. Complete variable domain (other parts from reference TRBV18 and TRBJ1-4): NAGVMQNPRHLVRRRGQEARLRCSPMKGHSHVYWYRQLPEEGLKFMVYLQKENIIDESGMPKERFSAEFPKEGPSILRIQQVVRGDSAAYFCASSPSDPSEKLFFGSGTQLSVL.

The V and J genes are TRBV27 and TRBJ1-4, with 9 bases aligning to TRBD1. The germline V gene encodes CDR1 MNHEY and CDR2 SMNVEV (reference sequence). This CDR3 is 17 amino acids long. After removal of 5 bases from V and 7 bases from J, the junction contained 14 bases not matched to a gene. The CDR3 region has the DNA TGTGCCAGCAGTCCCACCTATTCGACAGGGGGGAGTGAAAAACTGTTTTTT. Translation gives CASSPTYSTGGSEKLFF.

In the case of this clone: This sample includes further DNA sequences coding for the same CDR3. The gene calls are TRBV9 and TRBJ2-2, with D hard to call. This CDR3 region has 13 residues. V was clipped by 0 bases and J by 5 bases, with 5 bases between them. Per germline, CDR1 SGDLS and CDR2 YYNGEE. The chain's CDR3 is CASSVGGTGELFF. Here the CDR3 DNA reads TGTGCCAGCAGCGTAGGAGGAACCGGGGAGCTGTTTTTT.

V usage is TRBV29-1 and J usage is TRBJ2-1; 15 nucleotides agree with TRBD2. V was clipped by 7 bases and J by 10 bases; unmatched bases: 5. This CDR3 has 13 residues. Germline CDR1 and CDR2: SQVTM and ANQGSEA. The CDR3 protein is CSGGLAGGNEQFF. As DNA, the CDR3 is TGCAGCGGGGGACTAGCGGGAGGAAACGAGCAGTTCTTC.

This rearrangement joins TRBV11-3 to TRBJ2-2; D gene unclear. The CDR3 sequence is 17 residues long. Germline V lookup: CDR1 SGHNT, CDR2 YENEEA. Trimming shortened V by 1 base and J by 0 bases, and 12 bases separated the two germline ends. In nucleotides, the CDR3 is TGTGCCAGCAGCTTAGGACGACGGGTTTCGAACACCGGGGAGCTGTTTTTT. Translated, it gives CASSLGRRVSNTGELFF.

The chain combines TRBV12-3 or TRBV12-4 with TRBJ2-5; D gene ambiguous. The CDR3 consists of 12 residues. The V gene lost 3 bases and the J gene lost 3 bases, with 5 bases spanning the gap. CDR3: CASSFGEETQYF. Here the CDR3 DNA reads TGTGCCAGCAGTTTCGGAGAAGAGACCCAGTACTTC.

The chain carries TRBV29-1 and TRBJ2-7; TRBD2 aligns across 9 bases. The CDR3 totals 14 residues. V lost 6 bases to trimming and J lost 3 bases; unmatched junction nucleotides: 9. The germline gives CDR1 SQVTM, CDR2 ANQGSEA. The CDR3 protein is CSVAKELAGYEQYF. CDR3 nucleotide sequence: TGCAGCGTCGCGAAGGAACTAGCGGGCTACGAGCAGTACTTC.

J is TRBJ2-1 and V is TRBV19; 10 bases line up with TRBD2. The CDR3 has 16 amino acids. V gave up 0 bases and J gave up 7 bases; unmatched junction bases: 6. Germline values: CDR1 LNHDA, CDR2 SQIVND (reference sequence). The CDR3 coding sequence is TGTGCCAGTAGTATAGATCGAGCGGGAGGGCAAAATGAGCAGTTCTTC. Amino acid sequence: CASSIDRAGGQNEQFF.

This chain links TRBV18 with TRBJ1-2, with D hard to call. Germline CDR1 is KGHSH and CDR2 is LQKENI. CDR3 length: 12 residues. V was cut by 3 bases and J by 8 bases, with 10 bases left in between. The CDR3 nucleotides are TGTGCCAGCTCACCCATAGGGAGCGGCTACACCTTC. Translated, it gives CASSPIGSGYTF.

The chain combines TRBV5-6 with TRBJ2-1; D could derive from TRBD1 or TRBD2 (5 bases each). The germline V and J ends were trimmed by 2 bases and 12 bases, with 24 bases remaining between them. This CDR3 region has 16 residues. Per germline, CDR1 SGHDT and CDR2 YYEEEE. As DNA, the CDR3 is TGTGCCAGCAGCTTCTATAGGTCCGGGATTATGAGGGGGCAGTTCTTC. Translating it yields CASSFYRSGIMRGQFF. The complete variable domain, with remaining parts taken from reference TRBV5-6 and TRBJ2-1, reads DAGVTQSPTHLIKTRGQQVTLRCSPKSGHDTVSWYQQALGQGPQFIFQYYEEEERQRGNFPDRFSGHQFPNYSSELNVNALLLGDSALYLCASSFYRSGIMRGQFFGPGTRLTVL.

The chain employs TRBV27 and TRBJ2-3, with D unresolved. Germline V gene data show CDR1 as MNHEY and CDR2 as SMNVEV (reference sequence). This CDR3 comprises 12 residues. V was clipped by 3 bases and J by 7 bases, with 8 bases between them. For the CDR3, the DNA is TGTGCCAGCAGTTTCTCGGTCCATACGCAGTATTTT. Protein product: CASSFSVHTQYF.

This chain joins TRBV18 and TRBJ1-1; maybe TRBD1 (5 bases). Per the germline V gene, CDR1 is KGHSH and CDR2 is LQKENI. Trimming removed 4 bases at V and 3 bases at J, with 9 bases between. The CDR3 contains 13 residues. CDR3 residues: CASSLGGDTEAFF. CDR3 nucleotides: TGTGCCAGCTCACTGGGGGGGGACACTGAAGCTTTCTTT. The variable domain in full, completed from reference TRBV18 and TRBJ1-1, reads NAGVMQNPRHLVRRRGQEARLRCSPMKGHSHVYWYRQLPEEGLKFMVYLQKENIIDESGMPKERFSAEFPKEGPSILRIQQVVRGDSAAYFCASSLGGDTEAFFGQGTRLTVV.

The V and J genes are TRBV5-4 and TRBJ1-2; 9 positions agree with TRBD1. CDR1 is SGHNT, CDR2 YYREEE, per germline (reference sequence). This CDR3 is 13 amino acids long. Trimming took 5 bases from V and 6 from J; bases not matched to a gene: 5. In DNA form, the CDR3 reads TGTGCCAGCAGATTAACAGGGGGCGATGGCTACACCTTC. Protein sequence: CASRLTGGDGYTF.

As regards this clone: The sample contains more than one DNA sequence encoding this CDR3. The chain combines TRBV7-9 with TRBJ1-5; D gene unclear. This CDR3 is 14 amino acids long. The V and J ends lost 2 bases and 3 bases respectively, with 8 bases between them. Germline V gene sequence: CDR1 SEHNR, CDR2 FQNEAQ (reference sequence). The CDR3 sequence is CASSLSGFNQPQHF. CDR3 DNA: TGTGCCAGCAGCTTATCGGGTTTCAATCAGCCCCAGCATTTT.

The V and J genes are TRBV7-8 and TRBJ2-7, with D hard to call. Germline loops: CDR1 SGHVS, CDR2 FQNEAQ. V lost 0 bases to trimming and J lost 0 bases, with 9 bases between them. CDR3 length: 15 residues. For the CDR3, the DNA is TGTGCCAGCAGCTTAGCCAAATCTTCCTCCTACGAGCAGTACTTC. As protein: CASSLAKSSSYEQYF.

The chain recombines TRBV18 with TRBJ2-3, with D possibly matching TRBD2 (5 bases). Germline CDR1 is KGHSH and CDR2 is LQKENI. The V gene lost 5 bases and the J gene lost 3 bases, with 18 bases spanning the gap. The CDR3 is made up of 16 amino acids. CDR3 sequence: CASSGTRIGRTDTQYF. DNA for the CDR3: TGTGCCAGCTCAGGAACTAGGATCGGTAGGACAGATACGCAGTATTTT.

CDR3: CASNPGGQRLNEQYF. In nucleotides, the CDR3 is TGTGCCAGCAACCCTGGGGGACAGCGGCTCAACGAGCAGTACTTC. V usage is TRBV2 and J usage is TRBJ2-7; 7 positions match TRBD1. Per the germline V gene, CDR1 is SNHLY and CDR2 is FYNNEI. The CDR3 has 15 residues. V shed 7 bases, J shed 5 bases, and the junction held 14 bases outside the gene matches.

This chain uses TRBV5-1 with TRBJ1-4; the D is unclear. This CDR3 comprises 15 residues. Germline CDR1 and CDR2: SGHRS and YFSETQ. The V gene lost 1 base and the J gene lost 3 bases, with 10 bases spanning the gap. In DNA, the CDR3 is TGCGCCAGCAGCTTGTTCCCGCTGCCTAATGAAAAACTGTTTTTT. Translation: CASSLFPLPNEKLFF.

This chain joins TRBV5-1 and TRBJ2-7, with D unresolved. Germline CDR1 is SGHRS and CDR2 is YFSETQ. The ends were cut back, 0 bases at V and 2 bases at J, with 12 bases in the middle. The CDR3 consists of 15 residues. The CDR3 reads CASSLAPPNTYEQYF. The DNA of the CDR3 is TGCGCCAGCAGCTTGGCCCCTCCCAACACCTACGAGCAGTACTTC.

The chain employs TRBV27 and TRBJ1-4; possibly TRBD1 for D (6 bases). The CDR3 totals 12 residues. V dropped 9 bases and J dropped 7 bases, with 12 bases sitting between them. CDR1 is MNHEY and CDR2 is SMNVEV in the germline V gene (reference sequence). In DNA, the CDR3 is TGTGCCAGTCGGGGGCGCGGTGAAAAACTGTTTTTT. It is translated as CASRGRGEKLFF.